This TCR beta chain is from a study of OX40 agonist ivuxolimab in advanced cancers. Study background: Partial responses were achieved by three patients: one hepatocellular carcinoma, two cutaneous melanoma.

This CDR3 contains 18 residues. Germline CDR1 reads MGHRA; CDR2 reads YSYEKL. Trimming took 0 bases from V and 5 from J; bases not matched to a gene: 13. Study-level points and caveats: Researchers did not determine the expanded peripheral T cells' antigen specificity. On average, CD8+ T cells showed a greater number of expanded clones than CD4+.

Data came from immunoSEQ multiplex PCR; TCRdb stores just in-frame clones and leaves some out. The sample comprises approximately 77,000 clones, under 85% of which are singletons, and approximately 0.51% rests with the top ten. In the case of this clone: What it binds is not known.

This clonotype was obtained from an adult with an advanced solid tumor such as melanoma, head and neck, liver or kidney cancer. This chain joins TRBV4-1 and TRBJ2-1, with 7 bases fitting TRBD2. Sequenced material: CD4+ or CD8+ T cells sorted from blood, taken in a trial of the OX40 agonist ivuxolimab. The CDR3 DNA reads as TGCGCCAGCAGCCAAGATCCCCCTAGCGGTCGTTTCCACAATGAGCAGTTCTTC. It translates to CASSQDPPSGRFHNEQFF.